This T cell receptor beta chain was identified during a study of blood T cell repertoires in COVID-19. V trimming: 4 bases; J trimming: 6 bases; junction bases outside the gene matches: 17. Germline V gives CDR1 MNHEY, CDR2 SMNVEV (reference sequence). The CDR3 covers 18 residues. Clones were read by immunoSEQ multiplex PCR, and TCRdb kept only the in-frame ones, dropping some. The table lists 54,000 or so clones, around 86% of them singletons. Sequencing was carried out using peripheral blood. This sequence was found in a man aged 45-65 years with active COVID-19. J is TRBJ2-3 and V is TRBV27, with 9 bases lining up with TRBD1. The CDR3 sequence: CASSYSPADRGRFDTQYF. CDR3 DNA: TGTGCCAGCAGTTATTCTCCTGCGGACAGGGGTCGATTCGATACGCAGTATTTT.